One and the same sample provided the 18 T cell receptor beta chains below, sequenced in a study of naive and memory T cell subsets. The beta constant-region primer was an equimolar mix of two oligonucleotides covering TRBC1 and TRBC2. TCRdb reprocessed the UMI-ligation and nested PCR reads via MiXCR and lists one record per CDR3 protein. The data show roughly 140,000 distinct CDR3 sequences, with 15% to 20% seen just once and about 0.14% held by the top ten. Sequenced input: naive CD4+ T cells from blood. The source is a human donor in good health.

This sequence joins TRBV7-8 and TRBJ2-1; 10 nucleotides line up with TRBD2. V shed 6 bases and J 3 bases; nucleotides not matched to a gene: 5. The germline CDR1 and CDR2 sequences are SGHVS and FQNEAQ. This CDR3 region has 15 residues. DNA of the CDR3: TGTGCCAGCAGTTTTAGCGGGGGGATCTACAATGAGCAGTTCTTC. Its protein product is CASSFSGGIYNEQFF.

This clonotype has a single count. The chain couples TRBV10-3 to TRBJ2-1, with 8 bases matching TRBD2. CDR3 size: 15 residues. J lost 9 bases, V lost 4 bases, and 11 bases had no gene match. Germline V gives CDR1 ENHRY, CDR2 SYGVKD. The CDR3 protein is CAISVPLAASTEQFF. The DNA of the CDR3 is TGTGCCATCAGTGTCCCACTAGCGGCCTCAACTGAGCAGTTCTTC.

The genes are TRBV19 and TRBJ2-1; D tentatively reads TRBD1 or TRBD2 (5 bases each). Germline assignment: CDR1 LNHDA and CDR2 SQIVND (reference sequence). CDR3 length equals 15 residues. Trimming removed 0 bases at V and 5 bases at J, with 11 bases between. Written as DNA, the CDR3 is TGTGCCAGTAGTATAGACGGGGACCGGCACAATGAGCAGTTCTTC. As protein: CASSIDGDRHNEQFF.

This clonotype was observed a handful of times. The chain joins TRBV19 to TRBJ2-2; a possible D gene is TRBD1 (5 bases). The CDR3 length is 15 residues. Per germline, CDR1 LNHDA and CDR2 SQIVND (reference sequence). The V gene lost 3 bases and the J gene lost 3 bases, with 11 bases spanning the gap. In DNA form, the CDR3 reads TGTGCCAGTAGTATTGGCGCCAGGGACACCGGGGAGCTGTTTTTT. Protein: CASSIGARDTGELFF.

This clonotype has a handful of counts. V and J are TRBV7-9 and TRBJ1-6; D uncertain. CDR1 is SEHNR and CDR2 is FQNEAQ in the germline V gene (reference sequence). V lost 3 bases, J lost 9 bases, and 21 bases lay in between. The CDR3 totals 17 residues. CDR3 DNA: TGTGCCAGCAGCTTCCCTTCGACAACCAGATGGAGTTCACCCCTCCACTTT. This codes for CASSFPSTTRWSSPLHF. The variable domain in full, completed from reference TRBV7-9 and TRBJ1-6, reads DTGVSQNPRHKITKRGQNVTFRCDPISEHNRLYWYRQTLGQGPEFLTYFQNEAQLEKSRLLSDRFSAERPKGSFSTLEIQRTEQGDSAMYLCASSFPSTTRWSSPLHFGNGTRLTVT.

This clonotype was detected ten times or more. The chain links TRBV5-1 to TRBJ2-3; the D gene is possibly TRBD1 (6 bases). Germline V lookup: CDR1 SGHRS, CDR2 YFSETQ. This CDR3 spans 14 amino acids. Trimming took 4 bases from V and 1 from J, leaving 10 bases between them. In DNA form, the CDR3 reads TGCGCCAGCAGCGCACGACAGGGCACAGATACGCAGTATTTT. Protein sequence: CASSARQGTDTQYF.

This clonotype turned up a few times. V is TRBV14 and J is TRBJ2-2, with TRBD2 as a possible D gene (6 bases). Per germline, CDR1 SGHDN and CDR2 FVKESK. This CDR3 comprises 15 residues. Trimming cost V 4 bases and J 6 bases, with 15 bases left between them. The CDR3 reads CASSRERVVPGELFF. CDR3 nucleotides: TGTGCCAGCAGCCGAGAGCGGGTCGTGCCCGGGGAGCTGTTTTTT.

The CDR3 DNA sequence: TGTGCCAGCAGTTTAGCGCTGGGACTAGCGGGAGGAAGGGGGACCGGGGAGCTGTTTTTT. Translating gives CASSLALGLAGGRGTGELFF. The J gene is TRBJ2-2, the V gene TRBV12-3 or TRBV12-4; 15 nucleotides line up with TRBD2. This CDR3 has 20 amino acids. The J segment lost 5 bases and the V segment lost 0 bases, leaving 10 bases of the junction unmatched.

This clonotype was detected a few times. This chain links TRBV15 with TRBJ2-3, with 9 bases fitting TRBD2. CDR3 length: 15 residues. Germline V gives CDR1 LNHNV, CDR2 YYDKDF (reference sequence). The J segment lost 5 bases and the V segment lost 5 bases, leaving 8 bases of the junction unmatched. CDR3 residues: CATSEPSGMVDTQYF. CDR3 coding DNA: TGTGCCACCAGCGAACCTAGCGGGATGGTAGATACGCAGTATTTT. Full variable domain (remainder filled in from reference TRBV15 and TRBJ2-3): DAMVIQNPRYQVTQFGKPVTLSCSQTLNHNVMYWYQQKSSQAPKLLFHYYDKDFNNEADTPDNFQSRRPNTSFCFLDIRSPGLGDTAMYLCATSEPSGMVDTQYFGPGTRLTVL.

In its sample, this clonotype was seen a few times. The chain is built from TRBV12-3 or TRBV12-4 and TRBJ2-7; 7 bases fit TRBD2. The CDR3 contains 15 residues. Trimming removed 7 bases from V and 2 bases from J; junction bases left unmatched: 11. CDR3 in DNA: TGTGCCAGCATCAAAAGAACGGGAGGCGCCTACGAGCAGTACTTC. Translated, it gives CASIKRTGGAYEQYF.

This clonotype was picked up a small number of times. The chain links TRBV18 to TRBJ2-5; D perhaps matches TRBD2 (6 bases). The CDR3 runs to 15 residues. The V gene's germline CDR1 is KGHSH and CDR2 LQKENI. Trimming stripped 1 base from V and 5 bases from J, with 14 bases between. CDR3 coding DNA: TGTGCCAGCTCACCACTCCCGGGGGTCTCGGAGACCCAGTACTTC. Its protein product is CASSPLPGVSETQYF.

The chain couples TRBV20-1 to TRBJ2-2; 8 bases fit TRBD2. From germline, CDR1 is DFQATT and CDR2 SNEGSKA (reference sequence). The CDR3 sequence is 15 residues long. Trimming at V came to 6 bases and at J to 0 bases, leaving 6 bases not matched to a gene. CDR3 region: CSAIGTRSNTGELFF. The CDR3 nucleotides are TGCAGTGCGATTGGGACTAGGTCGAACACCGGGGAGCTGTTTTTT.

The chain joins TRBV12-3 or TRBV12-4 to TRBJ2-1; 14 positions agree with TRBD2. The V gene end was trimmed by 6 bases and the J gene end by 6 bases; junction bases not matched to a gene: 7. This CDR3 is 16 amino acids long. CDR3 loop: CASRPPGLAGVNEQFF. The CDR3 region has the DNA TGTGCCAGCAGACCGCCGGGACTAGCGGGAGTCAATGAGCAGTTCTTC.

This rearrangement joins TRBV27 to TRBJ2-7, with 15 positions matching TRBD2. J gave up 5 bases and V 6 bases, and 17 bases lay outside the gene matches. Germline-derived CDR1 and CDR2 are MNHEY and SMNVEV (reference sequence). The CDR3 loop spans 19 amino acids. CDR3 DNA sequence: TGTGCCAGCAGCCAGGAGCCCGGGACTAGCGGGAGGCGTACTGACGAGCAGTACTTC. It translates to CASSQEPGTSGRRTDEQYF.

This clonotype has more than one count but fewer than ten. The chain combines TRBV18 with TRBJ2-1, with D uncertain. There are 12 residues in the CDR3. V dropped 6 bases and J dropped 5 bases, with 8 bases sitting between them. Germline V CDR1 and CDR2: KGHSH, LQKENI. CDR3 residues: CASSSVNNEQFF. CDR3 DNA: TGTGCCAGCTCTAGTGTTAACAATGAGCAGTTCTTC. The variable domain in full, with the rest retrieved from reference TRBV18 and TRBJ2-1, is NAGVMQNPRHLVRRRGQEARLRCSPMKGHSHVYWYRQLPEEGLKFMVYLQKENIIDESGMPKERFSAEFPKEGPSILRIQQVVRGDSAAYFCASSSVNNEQFFGPGTRLTVL.

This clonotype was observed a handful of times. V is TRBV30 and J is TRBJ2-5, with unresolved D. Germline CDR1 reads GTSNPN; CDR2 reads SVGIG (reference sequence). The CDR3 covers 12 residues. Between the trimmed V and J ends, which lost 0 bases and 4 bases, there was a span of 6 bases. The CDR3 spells CAWSVGSETQYF. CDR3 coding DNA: TGTGCCTGGAGTGTAGGTTCAGAGACCCAGTACTTC.

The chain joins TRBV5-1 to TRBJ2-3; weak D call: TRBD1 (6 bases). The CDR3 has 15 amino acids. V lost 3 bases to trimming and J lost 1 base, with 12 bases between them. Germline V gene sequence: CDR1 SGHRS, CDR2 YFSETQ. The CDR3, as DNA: TGCGCCAGCAGCTCCAGGACAGATCGCACAGATACGCAGTATTTT. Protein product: CASSSRTDRTDTQYF.

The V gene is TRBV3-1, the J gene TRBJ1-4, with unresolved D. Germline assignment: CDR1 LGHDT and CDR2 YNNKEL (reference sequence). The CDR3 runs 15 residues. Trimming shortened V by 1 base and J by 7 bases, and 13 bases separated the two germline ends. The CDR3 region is CASSQVVRTGEKLFF. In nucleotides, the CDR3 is TGTGCCAGCAGCCAAGTTGTACGGACTGGTGAAAAACTGTTTTTT.